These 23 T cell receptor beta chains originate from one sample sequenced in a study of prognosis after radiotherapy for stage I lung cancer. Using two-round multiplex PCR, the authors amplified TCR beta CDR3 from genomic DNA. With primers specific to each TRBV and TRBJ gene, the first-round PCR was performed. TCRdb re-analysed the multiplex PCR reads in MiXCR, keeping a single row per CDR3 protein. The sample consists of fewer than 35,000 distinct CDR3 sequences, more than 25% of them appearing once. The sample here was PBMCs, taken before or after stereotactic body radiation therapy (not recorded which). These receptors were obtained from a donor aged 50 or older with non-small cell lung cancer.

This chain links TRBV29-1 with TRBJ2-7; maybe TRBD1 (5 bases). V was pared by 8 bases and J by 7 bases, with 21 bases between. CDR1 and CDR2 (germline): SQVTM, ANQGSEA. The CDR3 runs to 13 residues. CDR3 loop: CSPKGPVEKEQYF. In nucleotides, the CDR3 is TGCAGCCCGAAGGGGCCGGTAGAAAAGGAGCAGTACTTC.

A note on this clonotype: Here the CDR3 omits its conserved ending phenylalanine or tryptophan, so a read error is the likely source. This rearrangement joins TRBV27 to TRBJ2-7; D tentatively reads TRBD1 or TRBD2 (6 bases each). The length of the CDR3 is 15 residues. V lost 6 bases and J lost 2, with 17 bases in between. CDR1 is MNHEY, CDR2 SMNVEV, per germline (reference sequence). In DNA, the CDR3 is TGTGCCAGCAGCCCCGGGATAGGGGGGACCTACGAGCAGTACATC. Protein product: CASSPGIGGTYEQYI.

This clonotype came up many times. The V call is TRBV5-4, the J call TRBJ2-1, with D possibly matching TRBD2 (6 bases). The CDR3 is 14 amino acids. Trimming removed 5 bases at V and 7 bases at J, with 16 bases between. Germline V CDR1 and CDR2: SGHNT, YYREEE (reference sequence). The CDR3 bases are TGTGCCAGCAGACCCGGGACTTCAGGGAATGAGCAGTTCTTC. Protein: CASRPGTSGNEQFF.

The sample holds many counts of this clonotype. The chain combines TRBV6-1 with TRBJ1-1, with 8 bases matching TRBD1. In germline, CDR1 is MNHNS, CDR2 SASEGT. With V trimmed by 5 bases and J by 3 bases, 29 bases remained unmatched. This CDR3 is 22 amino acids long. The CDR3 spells CASSIRLGQGRLLLIRDTEAFF. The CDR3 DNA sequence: TGTGCCAGCAGTATCCGTCTTGGACAGGGTCGTCTGTTACTGATTAGGGACACTGAAGCTTTCTTT.

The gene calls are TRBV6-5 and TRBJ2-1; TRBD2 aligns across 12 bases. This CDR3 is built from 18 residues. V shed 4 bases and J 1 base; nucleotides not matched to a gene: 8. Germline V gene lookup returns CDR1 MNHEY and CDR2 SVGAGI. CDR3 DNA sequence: TGTGCCAGCAGTTCTTGGACTAGCGGGGAGTTTTCCTACAATGAGCAGTTCTTC. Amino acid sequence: CASSSWTSGEFSYNEQFF.

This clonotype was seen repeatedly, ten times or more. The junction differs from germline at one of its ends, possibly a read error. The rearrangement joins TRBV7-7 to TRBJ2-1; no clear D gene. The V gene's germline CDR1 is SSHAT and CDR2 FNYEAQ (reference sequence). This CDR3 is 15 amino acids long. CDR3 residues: CASSLDGGSYNEQFF. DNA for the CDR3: TGTGCTAGCAGCTTAGACGGCGGCTCCTACAATGAGCAGTTCTTC.

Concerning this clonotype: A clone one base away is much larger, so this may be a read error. The CDR3, as DNA: TGTGCCAGCAGCTCTCAAGAGACCAAGTACTTC. Amino acid sequence: CASSSQETKYF. The chain carries TRBV11-1 and TRBJ2-5; D is unresolved. The germline CDR1 and CDR2 sequences are SGHAT and FQDESV (reference sequence). The CDR3 runs to 11 residues.

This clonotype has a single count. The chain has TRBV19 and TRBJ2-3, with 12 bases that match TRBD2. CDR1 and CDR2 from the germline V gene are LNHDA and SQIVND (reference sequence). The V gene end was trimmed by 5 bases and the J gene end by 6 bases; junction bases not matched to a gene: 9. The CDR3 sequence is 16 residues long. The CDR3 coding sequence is TGTGCCAGTAGTGCACCGGGACTAGCGGGTCCGGATACGCAGTATTTT. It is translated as CASSAPGLAGPDTQYF.

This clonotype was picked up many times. The CDR3 DNA follows: TGTGCCAGCAGCGTGGGACTAGCGGCGAGGAAGACCCAGTACTTC. This translates into CASSVGLAARKTQYF. The rearrangement links TRBV5-6 to TRBJ2-5; TRBD2 aligns across 11 bases. The CDR3 is 15 amino acids. V shed 4 bases, J shed 6 bases, and the junction held 8 bases outside the gene matches. From germline, CDR1 is SGHDT and CDR2 YYEEEE.

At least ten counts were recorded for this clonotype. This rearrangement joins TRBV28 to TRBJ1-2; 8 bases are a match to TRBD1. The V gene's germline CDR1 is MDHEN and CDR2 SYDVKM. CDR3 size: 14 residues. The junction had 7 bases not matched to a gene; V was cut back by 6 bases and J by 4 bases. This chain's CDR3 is CASRQPGGAYGYTF. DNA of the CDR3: TGTGCCAGCAGGCAACCAGGGGGCGCCTATGGCTACACCTTC.

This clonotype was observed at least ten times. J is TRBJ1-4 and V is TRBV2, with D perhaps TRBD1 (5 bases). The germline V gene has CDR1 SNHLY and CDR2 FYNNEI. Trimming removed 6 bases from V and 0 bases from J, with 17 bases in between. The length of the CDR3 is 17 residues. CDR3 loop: CASRGDPDVATNEKLFF. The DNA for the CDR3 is TGTGCCAGCAGAGGGGACCCGGATGTTGCAACTAATGAAAAACTGTTTTTT.

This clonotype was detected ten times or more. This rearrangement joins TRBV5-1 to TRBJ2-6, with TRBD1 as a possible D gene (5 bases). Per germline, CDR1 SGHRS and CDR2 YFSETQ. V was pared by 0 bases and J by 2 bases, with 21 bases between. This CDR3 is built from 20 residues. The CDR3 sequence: CASSLGRNTGITAGANVLTF. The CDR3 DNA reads TGCGCCAGCAGCTTGGGAAGAAACACAGGTATAACGGCTGGGGCCAACGTCCTGACTTTC.

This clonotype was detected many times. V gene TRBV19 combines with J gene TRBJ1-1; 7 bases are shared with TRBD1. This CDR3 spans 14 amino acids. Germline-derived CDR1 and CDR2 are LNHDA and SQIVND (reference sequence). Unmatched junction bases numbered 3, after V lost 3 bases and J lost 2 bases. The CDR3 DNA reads TGTGCCAGTAGTATGGGAGGGGGCAACACTGAAGCTTTCTTT. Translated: CASSMGGGNTEAFF.

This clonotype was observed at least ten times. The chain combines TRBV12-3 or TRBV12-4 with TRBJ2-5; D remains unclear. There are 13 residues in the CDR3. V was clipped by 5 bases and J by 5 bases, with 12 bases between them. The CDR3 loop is CASSGDNSETQYF. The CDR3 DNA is TGTGCCAGCAGTGGAGATAATTCGGAGACCCAGTACTTC.

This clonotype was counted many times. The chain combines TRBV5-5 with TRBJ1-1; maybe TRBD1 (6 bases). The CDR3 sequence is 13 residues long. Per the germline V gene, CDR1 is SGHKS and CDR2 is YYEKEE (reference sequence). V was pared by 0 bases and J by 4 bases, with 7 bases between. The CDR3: CASSLVGATEAFF. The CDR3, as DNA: TGTGCCAGCAGCTTGGTGGGGGCCACTGAAGCTTTCTTT.

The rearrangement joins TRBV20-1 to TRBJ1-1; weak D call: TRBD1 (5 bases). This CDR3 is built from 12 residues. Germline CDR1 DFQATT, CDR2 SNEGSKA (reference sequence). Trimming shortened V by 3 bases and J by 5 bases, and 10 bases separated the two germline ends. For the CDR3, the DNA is TGCAGTGCTAGGAGCAGGGAAACTGAAGCTTTCTTT. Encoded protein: CSARSRETEAFF.

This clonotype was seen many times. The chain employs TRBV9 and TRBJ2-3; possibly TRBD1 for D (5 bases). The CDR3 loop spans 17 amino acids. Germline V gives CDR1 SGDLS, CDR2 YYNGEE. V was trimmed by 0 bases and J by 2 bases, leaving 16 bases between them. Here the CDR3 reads CASSVGVGQADTDTQYF. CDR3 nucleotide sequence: TGTGCCAGCAGCGTAGGGGTGGGGCAGGCAGACACAGATACGCAGTATTTT.

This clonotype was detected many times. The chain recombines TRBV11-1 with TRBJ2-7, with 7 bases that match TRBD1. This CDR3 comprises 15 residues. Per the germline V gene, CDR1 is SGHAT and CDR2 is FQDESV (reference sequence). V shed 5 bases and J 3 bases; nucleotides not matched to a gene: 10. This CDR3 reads CASSPRQGRLYEQYF. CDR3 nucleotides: TGTGCCAGCAGCCCGCGACAGGGCCGTCTCTACGAGCAGTACTTC. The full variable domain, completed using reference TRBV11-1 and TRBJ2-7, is EAEVAQSPRYKITEKSQAVAFWCDPISGHATLYWYRQILGQGPELLVQFQDESVVDDSQLPKDRFSAERLKGVDSTLKIQPAELGDSAMYLCASSPRQGRLYEQYFGPGTRLTVT.

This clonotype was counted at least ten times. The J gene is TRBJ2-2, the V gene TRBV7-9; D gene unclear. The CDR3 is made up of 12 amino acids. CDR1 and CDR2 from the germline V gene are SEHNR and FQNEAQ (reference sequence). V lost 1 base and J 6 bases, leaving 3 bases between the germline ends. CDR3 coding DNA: TGTGCCAGCAGCTTAGGGGCCGGGGAGCTGTTTTTT. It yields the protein CASSLGAGELFF.

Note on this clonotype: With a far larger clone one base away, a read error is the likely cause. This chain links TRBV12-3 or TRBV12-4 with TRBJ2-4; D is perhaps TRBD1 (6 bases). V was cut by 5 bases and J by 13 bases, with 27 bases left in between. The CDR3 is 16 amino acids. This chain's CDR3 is CASSVYVGTTLSTQYF. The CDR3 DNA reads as TGTGCCAGCAGTGTCTACGTGGGGACAACCCTCTCCACCCAGTACTTC.

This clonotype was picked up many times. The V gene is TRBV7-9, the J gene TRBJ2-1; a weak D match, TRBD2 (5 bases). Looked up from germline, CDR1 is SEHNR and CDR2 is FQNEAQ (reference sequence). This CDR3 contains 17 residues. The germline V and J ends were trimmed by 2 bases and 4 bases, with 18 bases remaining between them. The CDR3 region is CASSLLPPREIYNEQFF. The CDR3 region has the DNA TGTGCCAGCAGCTTACTCCCACCACGGGAAATATACAATGAGCAGTTCTTC. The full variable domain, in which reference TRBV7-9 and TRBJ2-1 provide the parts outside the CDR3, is DTGVSQNPRHKITKRGQNVTFRCDPISEHNRLYWYRQTLGQGPEFLTYFQNEAQLEKSRLLSDRFSAERPKGSFSTLEIQRTEQGDSAMYLCASSLLPPREIYNEQFFGPGTRLTVL.

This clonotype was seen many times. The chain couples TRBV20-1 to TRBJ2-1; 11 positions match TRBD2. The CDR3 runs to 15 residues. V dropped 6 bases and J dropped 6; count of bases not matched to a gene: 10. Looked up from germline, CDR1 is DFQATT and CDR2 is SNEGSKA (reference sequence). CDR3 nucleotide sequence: TGCAGTGCCGTATTACTAGCGGGAGAATCCAATGAGCAGTTCTTC. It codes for CSAVLLAGESNEQFF.

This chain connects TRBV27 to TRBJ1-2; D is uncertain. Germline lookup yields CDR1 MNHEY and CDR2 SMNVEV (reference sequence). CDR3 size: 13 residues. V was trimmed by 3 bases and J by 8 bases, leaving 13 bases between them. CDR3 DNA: TGTGCCAGCAGTTTTATGGGAACCGGAGGCTACACCTTC. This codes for CASSFMGTGGYTF.